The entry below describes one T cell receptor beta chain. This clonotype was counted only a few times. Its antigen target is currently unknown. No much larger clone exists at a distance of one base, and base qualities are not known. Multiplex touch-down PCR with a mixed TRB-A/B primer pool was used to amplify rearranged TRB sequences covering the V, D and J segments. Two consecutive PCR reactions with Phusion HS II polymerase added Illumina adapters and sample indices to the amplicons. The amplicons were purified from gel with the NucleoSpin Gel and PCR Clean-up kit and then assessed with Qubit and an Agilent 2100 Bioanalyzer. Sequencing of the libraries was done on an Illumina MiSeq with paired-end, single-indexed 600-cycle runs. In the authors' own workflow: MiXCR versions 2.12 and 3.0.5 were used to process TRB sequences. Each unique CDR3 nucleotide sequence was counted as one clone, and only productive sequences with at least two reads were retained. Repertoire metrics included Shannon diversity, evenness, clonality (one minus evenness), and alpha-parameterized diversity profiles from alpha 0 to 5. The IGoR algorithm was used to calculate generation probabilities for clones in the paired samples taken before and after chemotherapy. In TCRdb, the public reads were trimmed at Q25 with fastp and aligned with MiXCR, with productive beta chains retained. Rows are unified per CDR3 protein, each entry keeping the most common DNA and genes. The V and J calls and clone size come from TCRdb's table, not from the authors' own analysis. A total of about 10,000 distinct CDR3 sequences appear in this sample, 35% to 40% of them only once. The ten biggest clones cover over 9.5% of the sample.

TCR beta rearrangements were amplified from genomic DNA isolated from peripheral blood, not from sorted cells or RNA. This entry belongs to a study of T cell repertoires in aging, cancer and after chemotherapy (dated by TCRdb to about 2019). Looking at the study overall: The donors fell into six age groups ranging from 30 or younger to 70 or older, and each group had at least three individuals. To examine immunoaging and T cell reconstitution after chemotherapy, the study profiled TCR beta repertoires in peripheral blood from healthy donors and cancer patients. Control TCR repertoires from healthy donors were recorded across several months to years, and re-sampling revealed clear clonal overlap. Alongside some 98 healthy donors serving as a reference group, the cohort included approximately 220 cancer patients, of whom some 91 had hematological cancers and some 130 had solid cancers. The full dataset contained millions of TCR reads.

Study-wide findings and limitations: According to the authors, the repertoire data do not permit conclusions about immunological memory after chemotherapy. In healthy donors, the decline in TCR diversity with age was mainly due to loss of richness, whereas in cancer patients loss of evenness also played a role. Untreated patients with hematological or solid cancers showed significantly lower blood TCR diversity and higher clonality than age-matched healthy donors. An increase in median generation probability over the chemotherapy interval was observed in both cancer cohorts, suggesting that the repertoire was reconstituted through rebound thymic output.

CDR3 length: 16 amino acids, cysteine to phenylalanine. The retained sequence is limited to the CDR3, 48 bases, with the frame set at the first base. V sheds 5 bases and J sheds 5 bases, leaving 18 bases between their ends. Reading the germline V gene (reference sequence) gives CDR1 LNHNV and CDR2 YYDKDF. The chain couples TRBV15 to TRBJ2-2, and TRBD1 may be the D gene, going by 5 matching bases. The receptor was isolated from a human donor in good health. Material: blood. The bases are TGTGCCACCAGCGAGCTGGACACGTTGGGGACCGGGGAGCTGTTTTTT. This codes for CATSELDTLGTGELFF.